In this sample, the clone carrying this T cell receptor (beta chain) turned up many times. As yet, its antigen is unknown. TCRdb fed the 5' RACE reads into MiXCR, producing one record per CDR3 protein. The repertoire has about 350,000 distinct CDR3 sequences, roughly 7.5% of them found once; the top ten carry approximately 18%. CDR1 and CDR2 (germline): MGHRA, YSYEKL. The CDR3 sequence is 14 residues long. V was clipped by 0 bases and J by 6 bases, with 11 bases between them. These data originate in a study of T cells after yellow fever vaccination. The study, taken as a whole, reports: Clones that expanded after primary vaccination mostly reappeared after the booster (just over 95% CD4, about 89% CD8).

The rearrangement joins TRBV4-1 to TRBJ1-2, with D unresolved. This clonotype was obtained from a man aged 18-30 years who received the YFV17D yellow fever vaccine. The sample consisted of PBMCs, taken about 49 days after the first yellow fever vaccination. The CDR3 nucleotides are TGCGCCAGCAGCCAAGATAAGGGAACCGATGGCTACACCTTC. Its protein is CASSQDKGTDGYTF.